This passage covers 12 T cell receptor beta chains from one sample sequenced in a study. This table comes from immunoSEQ multiplex PCR, and its TCRdb copy is limited to in-frame clones, with some not included. The data hold 55,000 to 70,000 clones, with just under 95% observed a single time. The sample consisted of PBMCs. Receptors originate from a man aged 40-49 years with rheumatoid arthritis.

The chain joins TRBV19 to TRBJ2-1; the match to TRBD2 covers 13 bases. The germline V gene encodes CDR1 LNHDA and CDR2 SQIVND (reference sequence). This CDR3 spans 17 amino acids. V was clipped by 1 base and J by 9 bases; unmatched bases: 9. In DNA form, the CDR3 reads TGTGCCAGTAGTATAGCCAAACTAGCGGGGGGGCCATTTGAGCAGTTCTTC. Translating it yields CASSIAKLAGGPFEQFF. The whole variable domain, remainder taken from reference TRBV19 and TRBJ2-1, is DGGITQSPKYLFRKEGQNVTLSCEQNLNHDAMYWYRQDPGQGLRLIYYSQIVNDFQKGDIAEGYSVSREKKESFPLTVTSAQKNPTAFYLCASSIAKLAGGPFEQFFGPGTRLTVL.

The gene calls are TRBV19 and TRBJ2-5, with D hard to call. Germline CDR1 is LNHDA and CDR2 is SQIVND (reference sequence). CDR3 size: 13 residues. V lost 6 bases and J lost 3, with 11 bases in between. This CDR3 is CASSGSLKETQYF. The CDR3 bases are TGTGCCAGTAGCGGTAGCCTTAAAGAGACCCAGTACTTC.

The chain uses TRBV12-3 or TRBV12-4 and TRBJ1-1; D not certain. V was shortened by 7 bases and J by 3 bases, with 12 bases between the two germline ends. This CDR3 is built from 13 residues. The CDR3 nucleotides are TGTGCCAGCACCTCGGAATCAGACACTGAAGCTTTCTTT. Encoded protein: CASTSESDTEAFF.

The gene calls are TRBV7-9 and TRBJ1-4; D gene uncertain. The ends were cut back, 2 bases at V and 4 bases at J, with 14 bases in the middle. The germline V gene has CDR1 SEHNR and CDR2 FQNEAQ (reference sequence). The CDR3 is made up of 16 amino acids. CDR3 loop: CASSLTELSGNEKLFF. The CDR3 coding sequence is TGTGCCAGCAGCTTAACGGAACTGTCCGGTAATGAAAAACTGTTTTTT.

The J gene is TRBJ1-4, the V gene TRBV18, with 9 bases fitting TRBD1. The CDR3 is 16 amino acids. J gave up 8 bases and V 4 bases, and 11 bases lay outside the gene matches. CDR1 is KGHSH and CDR2 is LQKENI in the germline V gene. This CDR3 reads CASSQTSGTGNEKLFF. The CDR3 coding sequence is TGTGCCAGCTCACAAACTTCCGGGACAGGGAACGAAAAACTGTTTTTT.

The chain links TRBV18 to TRBJ1-1; the match to TRBD1 covers 8 bases. Germline values: CDR1 KGHSH, CDR2 LQKENI. The V and J ends lost 2 bases and 5 bases, in that order; junction bases with no gene match: 13. This CDR3 has 17 residues. The CDR3 DNA reads as TGTGCCAGCTCACCATTATCCGGACAGGGAAGATCGACTGAAGCTTTCTTT. This codes for CASSPLSGQGRSTEAFF.

This sequence joins TRBV19 and TRBJ2-5; D is unresolved. Trimming shortened V by 3 bases and J by 5 bases, and 10 bases separated the two germline ends. The germline gives CDR1 LNHDA, CDR2 SQIVND (reference sequence). CDR3 length: 13 amino acids. The CDR3: CASSIPGYETQYF. The CDR3 DNA follows: TGTGCCAGTAGTATTCCGGGTTACGAGACCCAGTACTTC.

The CDR3, as DNA: TGTGCCAGTAGTATAGGGCGGGACTACAATGAGCAGTTCTTC. Translation: CASSIGRDYNEQFF. V usage is TRBV19 and J usage is TRBJ2-1, with D possibly matching TRBD2 (6 bases). The V gene's germline CDR1 is LNHDA and CDR2 SQIVND (reference sequence). The CDR3 runs 14 residues. V lost 1 base, J lost 3 bases, and 7 bases lay in between.

The V call is TRBV5-5, the J call TRBJ2-1; a weak D match, TRBD2 (6 bases). Germline CDR1 SGHKS, CDR2 YYEKEE (reference sequence). The V end was cut by 4 bases, the J end by 10 bases, with 6 bases between. The CDR3 is made up of 10 amino acids. For the CDR3, the DNA is TGTGCCAGCAGCCGGGGGGAGCAGTTCTTC. Translating gives CASSRGEQFF.

The J gene is TRBJ2-2, the V gene TRBV6-1; D not certain. Germline CDR1 is MNHNS and CDR2 is SASEGT. There are 14 residues in the CDR3. The ends were cut back, 2 bases at V and 6 bases at J, with 10 bases in the middle. CDR3 DNA: TGTGCCAGCAGTGAATTTATGGGCGCCGGGGAGCTGTTTTTT. This codes for CASSEFMGAGELFF.

This chain links TRBV19 with TRBJ1-6; D remains unclear. The CDR3 is 14 residues long. Germline lookup yields CDR1 LNHDA and CDR2 SQIVND (reference sequence). Between the trimmed V and J ends, which lost 1 base and 7 bases, there was a span of 8 bases. CDR3 sequence reads: CASSIVNRNSPLHF. The CDR3 DNA sequence: TGTGCCAGTAGTATAGTTAACAGAAATTCACCCCTCCACTTT.

V usage is TRBV7-2 and J usage is TRBJ2-3; 11 nucleotides align to TRBD2. There are 17 residues in the CDR3. Trimming cost V 5 bases and J 2 bases; bases outside gene matches: 9. Looked up from germline, CDR1 is SGHTA and CDR2 is FQGNSA. The CDR3: CASSTTSGGRYTDTQYF. CDR3 sequence (DNA): TGTGCCAGCAGCACTACTAGCGGGGGTCGGTACACAGATACGCAGTATTTT.